The 15 T cell receptor beta chains reported below all come from one sample, sequenced in a study of T cell changes during pregnancy in multiple sclerosis. Libraries were prepared by immunoSEQ multiplex PCR; TCRdb keeps only in-frame clonotypes and omits some of them. The data show 70,000 or so clones, 80% to 95% seen once. The sample in question was CD4+ T cells from peripheral blood mononuclear cells, obtained before pregnancy. The receptor set was obtained from a female donor with multiple sclerosis, enrolled in a pregnancy study.

The chain employs TRBV14 and TRBJ1-2; D unresolved. Germline V gene sequence: CDR1 SGHDN, CDR2 FVKESK. The V gene lost 5 bases and the J gene lost 4 bases, with 20 bases spanning the gap. The CDR3 is made up of 16 amino acids. Written as DNA, the CDR3 is TGTGCCAGCAGCTCGATGAGCGCCCGGGGAGGCTATGGCTACACCTTC. Encoded protein: CASSSMSARGGYGYTF.

This rearrangement joins TRBV28 to TRBJ2-7; D is uncertain. Trimming stripped 5 bases from V and 9 bases from J, with 11 bases between. Germline CDR1 is MDHEN and CDR2 is SYDVKM. The CDR3 sequence is 11 residues long. CDR3 in amino acids: CASSPSGRQYF. The CDR3 nucleotides are TGTGCCAGCAGTCCCTCCGGTCGGCAGTACTTC.

V gene TRBV7-2 combines with J gene TRBJ2-2; TRBD2 matches 7 bases. V shed 6 bases, J shed 4 bases, and the junction held 8 bases outside the gene matches. The germline gives CDR1 SGHTA, CDR2 FQGNSA. CDR3 length: 15 amino acids. This CDR3 is CASRPSGTTTGELFF. CDR3 in DNA: TGTGCCAGCAGGCCTTCCGGGACTACCACCGGGGAGCTGTTTTTT.

The V call is TRBV15, the J call TRBJ2-3, with D maybe TRBD2 (6 bases). V was pared by 2 bases and J by 2 bases, with 8 bases between. Germline lookup yields CDR1 LNHNV and CDR2 YYDKDF (reference sequence). The CDR3 is 14 amino acids. CDR3: CATSRLALTDTQYF. The CDR3 coding sequence is TGTGCCACCAGCAGACTAGCGCTCACAGATACGCAGTATTTT.

The chain carries TRBV7-2 and TRBJ2-5; the D gene is possibly TRBD2 (6 bases). Per the germline V gene, CDR1 is SGHTA and CDR2 is FQGNSA. The CDR3 contains 15 residues. The ends were cut back, 7 bases at V and 5 bases at J, with 20 bases in the middle. CDR3 residues: CASNPTFGGGETQYF. The CDR3 nucleotides are TGTGCCAGCAACCCGACATTTGGGGGAGGTGAGACCCAGTACTTC.

This clone was detected a few times. The rearrangement uses TRBV2 and TRBJ1-1; D remains unclear. Trimming shortened V by 7 bases and J by 2 bases, and 14 bases separated the two germline ends. Germline CDR1 SNHLY, CDR2 FYNNEI. This CDR3 region has 14 residues. CDR3: CASKGGSVNTEAFF. The CDR3 DNA is TGTGCCAGCAAGGGAGGGTCCGTTAACACTGAAGCTTTCTTT.

This chain connects TRBV7-6 to TRBJ2-7; weak D call: TRBD2 (6 bases). The CDR3 loop spans 15 amino acids. Germline CDR1 SGHVS, CDR2 FNYEAQ. The ends were cut back, 0 bases at V and 3 bases at J, with 12 bases in the middle. CDR3 sequence: CASSLAGTEFYEQYF. In nucleotides, the CDR3 is TGTGCCAGCAGCTTAGCGGGGACTGAGTTCTACGAGCAGTACTTC. Combining the CDR3 with reference TRBV7-6 and TRBJ2-7 gives the whole variable domain GAGVSQSPRYKVTKRGQDVALRCDPISGHVSLYWYRQALGQGPEFLTYFNYEAQQDKSGLPNDRFSAERPEGSISTLTIQRTEQRDSAMYRCASSLAGTEFYEQYFGPGTRLTVT.

The chain employs TRBV6-6 and TRBJ1-1; 10 positions agree with TRBD1. The trim removed 4 bases at V and 5 bases at J, leaving 1 base unmatched. Germline V CDR1 and CDR2: MNHNY, SVGAGI (reference sequence). CDR3 size: 13 residues. CDR3 sequence (DNA): TGTGCCAGCAGTTGGGACAGGGGAACTGAAGCTTTCTTT. This codes for CASSWDRGTEAFF.

The CDR3 DNA reads as TGTGCCAGCAGCTTAACAGGGGTAAAAGGCACTGAAGCTTTCTTT. Protein: CASSLTGVKGTEAFF. The chain links TRBV7-2 to TRBJ1-1, with 7 bases identical to TRBD1. V was clipped by 2 bases and J by 4 bases; unmatched bases: 7. Germline CDR1 SGHTA, CDR2 FQGNSA. The CDR3 is 15 amino acids.

A single count supports this clone. The chain carries TRBV7-2 and TRBJ2-5; 8 bases map to TRBD1. The germline gives CDR1 SGHTA, CDR2 FQGNSA. This CDR3 comprises 14 residues. The V and J ends lost 5 bases and 4 bases, in that order; junction bases with no gene match: 6. Here the CDR3 reads CASSDRGGGETQYF. DNA for the CDR3: TGTGCCAGCAGCGACAGGGGAGGCGGAGAGACCCAGTACTTC.

The chain has TRBV7-2 and TRBJ2-3; tentatively, D is TRBD2 (6 bases). Germline V gene data show CDR1 as SGHTA and CDR2 as FQGNSA. CDR3 length: 14 amino acids. The V gene lost 5 bases and the J gene lost 2 bases, with 11 bases spanning the gap. The CDR3 DNA reads TGTGCCAGCAGCATGGACTATTTCACAGATACGCAGTATTTT. Translation: CASSMDYFTDTQYF.

This chain uses TRBV9 with TRBJ2-1, with TRBD2 matching over 9 bases. V was pared by 1 base and J by 8 bases, with 10 bases of the junction left unmatched. Germline assignment: CDR1 SGDLS and CDR2 YYNGEE. This CDR3 is built from 16 residues. The CDR3 protein is CASSVSRIAGDHEQFF. The CDR3 coding sequence is TGTGCCAGCAGCGTATCAAGAATAGCGGGAGACCATGAGCAGTTCTTC.

The chain couples TRBV11-3 to TRBJ2-2; D gene unclear. Germline V gene data show CDR1 as SGHNT and CDR2 as YENEEA. Deletions cut 3 bases from V and 6 bases from J, with 5 bases between. The CDR3 has 12 residues. CDR3 sequence reads: CASSFEAGELFF. DNA of the CDR3: TGTGCCAGCAGCTTTGAGGCCGGGGAGCTGTTTTTT.

The gene calls are TRBV4-3 and TRBJ1-1; TRBD1 aligns across 7 bases. Germline trimming cut 3 bases from V and 3 bases from J; bases unmatched to any gene: 7. The V gene's germline CDR1 is LGHNA and CDR2 YSLEER. The CDR3 loop spans 15 amino acids. The CDR3 nucleotides are TGCGCCAGCAGCCACCCACAGGGGAGGTACACTGAAGCTTTCTTT. This encodes CASSHPQGRYTEAFF.

This rearrangement joins TRBV7-2 to TRBJ2-7; D is undetermined. Germline CDR1 and CDR2: SGHTA and FQGNSA. V was clipped by 5 bases and J by 2 bases, with 10 bases between them. The CDR3 has 13 amino acids. The CDR3 loop is CASSLHTAYEQYF. The CDR3 DNA sequence: TGTGCCAGCAGCCTCCACACAGCCTACGAGCAGTACTTC.